This TCR beta chain was recovered during a study of Ad26.COV2.S vaccination and SARS-CoV-2 variants. Background on the study: Donor joined the COV1001 Ad26.COV2.S trial arm.

Sequenced by immunoSEQ multiplex PCR; TCRdb stores in-frame clones only, minus some. The repertoire holds some 640,000 clones, with 70% to 90% as singletons. Germline CDR1 and CDR2: SGHKS and YYEKEE (reference sequence). Trimming cost V 3 bases and J 7 bases; bases outside gene matches: 7. There are 15 residues in the CDR3. The treatment is: some 20 received Ad26.COV2.S at low or high dose, single or two shots; about 5 received placebo; per-sample allocation not given. Sampling took place 63 days after the first vaccine or placebo injection. The clonotype was recovered from a person aged 18-65 years who received the Ad26.COV2.S COVID-19 vaccine or a placebo. This specimen was peripheral blood, taken in a trial of Ad26.COV2.S vaccine versus placebo. This chain connects TRBV5-5 to TRBJ1-6; 7 bases align to TRBD1. The CDR3 reads CASSSRTGMNSPLHF. The CDR3 DNA sequence: TGTGCCAGCAGCTCAAGGACAGGAATGAATTCACCCCTCCACTTT.